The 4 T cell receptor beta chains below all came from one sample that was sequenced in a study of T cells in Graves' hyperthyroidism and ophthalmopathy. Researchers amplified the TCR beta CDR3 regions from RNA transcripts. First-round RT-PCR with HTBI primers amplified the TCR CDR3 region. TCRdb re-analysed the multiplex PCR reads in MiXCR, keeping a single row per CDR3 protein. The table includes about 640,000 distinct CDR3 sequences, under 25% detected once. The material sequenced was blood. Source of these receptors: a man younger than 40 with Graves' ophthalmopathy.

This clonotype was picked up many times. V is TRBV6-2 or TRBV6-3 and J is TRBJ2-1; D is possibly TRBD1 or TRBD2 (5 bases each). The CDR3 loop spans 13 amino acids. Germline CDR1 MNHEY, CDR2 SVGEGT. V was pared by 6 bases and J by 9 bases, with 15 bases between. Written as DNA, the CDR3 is TGTGCCAGCAGCCCCCTCGGGACCGCTGAGCAGTTCTTC. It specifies CASSPLGTAEQFF.

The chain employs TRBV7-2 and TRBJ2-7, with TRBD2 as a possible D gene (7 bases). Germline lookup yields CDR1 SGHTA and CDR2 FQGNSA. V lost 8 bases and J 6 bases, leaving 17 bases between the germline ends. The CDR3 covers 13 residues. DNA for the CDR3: TGTGCCAGCGCCGGGGGGCTAGCGGCCGAGCAGTACTTC. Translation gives CASAGGLAAEQYF.

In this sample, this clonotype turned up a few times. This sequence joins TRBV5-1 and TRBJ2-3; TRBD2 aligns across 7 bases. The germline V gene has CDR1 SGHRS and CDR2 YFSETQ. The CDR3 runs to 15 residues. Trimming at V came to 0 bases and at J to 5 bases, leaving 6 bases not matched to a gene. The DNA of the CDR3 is TGCGCCAGCAGCTTGGTGCGGGAGCGGGGAGATACGCAGTATTTT. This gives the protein CASSLVRERGDTQYF.

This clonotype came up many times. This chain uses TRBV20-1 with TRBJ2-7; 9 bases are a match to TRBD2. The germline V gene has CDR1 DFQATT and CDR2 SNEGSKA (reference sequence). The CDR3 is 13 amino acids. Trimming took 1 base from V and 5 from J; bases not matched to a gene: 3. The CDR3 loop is CSARVAGAHEQYF. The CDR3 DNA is TGCAGTGCTAGAGTAGCGGGAGCCCACGAGCAGTACTTC.